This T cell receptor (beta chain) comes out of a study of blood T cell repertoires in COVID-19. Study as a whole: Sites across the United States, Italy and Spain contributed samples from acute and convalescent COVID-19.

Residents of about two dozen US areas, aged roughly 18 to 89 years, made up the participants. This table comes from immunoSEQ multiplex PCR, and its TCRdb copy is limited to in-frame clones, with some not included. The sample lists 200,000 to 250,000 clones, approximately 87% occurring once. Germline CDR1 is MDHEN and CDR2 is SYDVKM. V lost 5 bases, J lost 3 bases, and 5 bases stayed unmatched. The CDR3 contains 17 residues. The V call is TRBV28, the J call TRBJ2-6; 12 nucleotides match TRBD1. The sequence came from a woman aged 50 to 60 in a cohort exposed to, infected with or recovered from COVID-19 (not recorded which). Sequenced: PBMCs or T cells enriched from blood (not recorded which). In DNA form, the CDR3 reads TGTGCCAGCAGTGTGGGACAGGGGGCTTATGGGGCCAACGTCCTGACTTTC. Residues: CASSVGQGAYGANVLTF.